This TCR beta chain was recorded in a study of technical replicates of blood from a handful of donors. Produced via immunoSEQ multiplex PCR; TCRdb's table is partial and in-frame only. Of roughly 70,000 clones listed, under 98% are singletons. There are 12 residues in the CDR3. Trimming shortened V by 4 bases and J by 1 base, and 4 bases separated the two germline ends. Germline-derived CDR1 and CDR2 are MNHEY and SVGAGI. As concerns this clone: This sample also contains other DNA sequences that code for the same CDR3.

This sequence originates from a human donor in good health. The specimen sequenced was T cells isolated from PBMCs. This chain joins TRBV6-5 and TRBJ1-1; D gene unclear. CDR3 amino acids: CASSSGNTEAFF. The CDR3 coding sequence is TGTGCCAGCAGTTCAGGGAACACTGAAGCTTTCTTT.